This T cell receptor (beta chain) was documented in a study of T cell repertoires in cytomegalovirus infection. Study-wide context: Indicated by public TCR beta signatures were CMV infection and matching HLA type. Study-wide points: Clonotypes of TCR beta that were HLA-C-restricted and CMV-specific dominated the ex vivo response.

Trimming stripped 2 bases from V and 5 bases from J, with 14 bases between. Germline CDR1 reads SGHRS; CDR2 reads YFSETQ. There are 14 residues in the CDR3. In TCRdb, the reads were re-called with MiXCR into one record per CDR3 protein. The table lists about 920,000 distinct CDR3 sequences, around 30% of them singletons, with around an eighth in the top ten. About this clonotype itself: The antigen remains unidentified.

This TCR came from a human donor in good health (CMV status not recorded). Some clones in this sample may be carry-over from other donors' samples. Here the sequenced sample was cultured CD8+ T cells from PBMCs, taken from culture after CMV antigen stimulation. The chain recombines TRBV5-1 with TRBJ2-7; maybe TRBD1 (6 bases). The CDR3 DNA follows: TGCGCCAGCAGCTTAGGGGACACCTTAGACGAGCAGTACGTC. Translated, it gives CASSLGDTLDEQYV.